The next 5 T cell receptor beta chains were all read from a single sample in a study of T cell responses to AZD1222 COVID-19 vaccine. The table came from immunoSEQ multiplex PCR; TCRdb's copy has only in-frame clones and leaves some out. The sample includes more than 150,000 clones, roughly 92% of them seen just once. The specimen was peripheral blood, collected on day 0 of AZD1222 vaccination. The receptors originated from an adult in good health.

This chain connects TRBV5-1 to TRBJ1-5; no firm D call. Trimming left V 0 bases short and J 7 bases short, with 17 bases between. The CDR3 loop spans 16 amino acids. Per germline, CDR1 SGHRS and CDR2 YFSETQ. CDR3 amino acids: CASSLGVGGSKQPQHF. As DNA, the CDR3 is TGCGCCAGCAGCTTGGGAGTAGGAGGGTCTAAGCAGCCCCAGCATTTT. Drawing the rest from reference TRBV5-1 and TRBJ1-5, the complete variable domain is KAGVTQTPRYLIKTRGQQVTLSCSPISGHRSVSWYQQTPGQGLQFLFEYFSETQRNKGNFPGRFSGRQFSNSRSEMNVSTLELGDSALYLCASSLGVGGSKQPQHFGDGTRLSIL.

This chain connects TRBV7-9 to TRBJ2-5, with 7 nucleotides matching TRBD1. Germline values: CDR1 SEHNR, CDR2 FQNEAQ (reference sequence). The CDR3 contains 17 residues. V trimming: 5 bases; J trimming: 3 bases; junction bases outside the gene matches: 15. The CDR3 reads CASSDNRQGGRKETQYF. The CDR3 DNA is TGTGCCAGCAGCGATAACAGACAGGGTGGTAGAAAAGAGACCCAGTACTTC.

This clone was found a few times. The chain uses TRBV7-9 and TRBJ1-2, with unresolved D. The CDR3 runs 15 residues. The V gene's germline CDR1 is SEHNR and CDR2 FQNEAQ (reference sequence). Trimming left V 4 bases short and J 6 bases short, with 18 bases between. The CDR3 bases are TGTGCCAGCAGCTCACACTATGTCGGATCTCATGGCTACACCTTC. Encoded protein: CASSSHYVGSHGYTF.

The chain has TRBV4-1 and TRBJ1-2, with D possibly TRBD1 on 5 matching bases. The CDR3 has 14 amino acids. V was shortened by 4 bases and J by 2 bases, with 11 bases between the two germline ends. From germline, CDR1 is MGHRA and CDR2 YSYEKL. The chain's CDR3 is CASSRGGGNYGYTF. CDR3 bases: TGCGCCAGCAGCCGGGGCGGGGGAAACTATGGCTACACCTTC.

The chain couples TRBV11-2 to TRBJ2-1; D is undetermined. Trimming cost V 5 bases and J 8 bases, with 10 bases left between them. The V gene's germline CDR1 is SGHAT and CDR2 FQNNGV. The CDR3 covers 12 residues. As DNA, the CDR3 is TGTGCCAGCAGCCCACTTCTCCATGAGCAGTTCTTC. Its translation is CASSPLLHEQFF.